These T cell receptor beta chains were read from a single sample in a study of identical twins. One entry per CDR3 protein results from TCRdb running MiXCR on the 5' RACE reads. The sample records a few hundred thousand distinct CDR3 sequences, about 9% being singletons. Sequencing input: naive T cells sorted from blood. Receptors originate from a woman between 50 and 59 years old in good health. Each CDR3 is given with its conserved first and last residue. The D gene is left open where the match is weak. Where a row states a size, it is once, few, many or the class of an expanded clone; other rows omit it.

TRBV12-3/TRBV12-4,-,few,TRBJ2-5,CASSLSGRVLETQYF,TGTGCCAGCAGTTTATCAGGGAGAGTCTTAGAGACCCAGTACTTC
TRBV9,-,many,TRBJ2-1,CASSVGRSYNEQFF,TGTGCCAGCAGCGTTGGAAGGTCCTACAATGAGCAGTTCTTC
TRBV10-3,TRBD1,few,TRBJ1-6,CANSGQTNSPLHF,TGTGCCAACTCGGGACAGACCAATTCACCCCTCCACTTT
TRBV24-1,-,-,TRBJ2-1,CATSDGGLDEQFF,TGTGCCACCAGTGATGGGGGTTTAGATGAGCAGTTCTTC
TRBV3-1,-,few,TRBJ2-5,CASSQRAGETQYF,TGTGCCAGCAGCCAAAGGGCCGGAGAGACCCAGTACTTC
TRBV15,TRBD2,-,TRBJ2-3,CATSRDLRAGTDTQYF,TGTGCCACCAGCAGAGATCTCCGAGCGGGAACAGATACGCAGTATTTT
TRBV9,TRBD2,-,TRBJ2-3,CASSVGGLAGGTDTQYF,TGTGCCAGCAGCGTTGGGGGACTAGCGGGAGGTACAGATACGCAGTATTTT
TRBV4-2,-,few,TRBJ2-3,CASSQDGYGRGDTQYF,TGTGCCAGCAGCCAAGATGGTTACGGGAGAGGAGATACGCAGTATTTT
TRBV20-1,-,many,TRBJ1-1,CSARDREPTEAFF,TGCAGTGCTAGAGATAGGGAGCCCACTGAAGCTTTCTTT
TRBV4-2,TRBD2,few,TRBJ2-5,CASSQDFQASGSQTQYF,TGTGCCAGCAGCCAAGACTTTCAAGCTAGCGGGAGTCAGACCCAGTACTTC
TRBV12-3/TRBV12-4,TRBD2,-,TRBJ2-7,CASSGTSGRAEYF,TGTGCCAGCAGCGGGACTAGCGGGAGGGCCGAGTACTTC
TRBV9,TRBD2,few,TRBJ2-3,CASSVEASGDTQYF,TGTGCCAGCAGCGTAGAGGCTAGCGGGGATACGCAGTATTTT
TRBV7-9,TRBD2,few,TRBJ2-1,CASSLTASGAYNEQFF,TGTGCCAGCAGCTTAACGGCTAGCGGAGCCTACAATGAGCAGTTCTTC
TRBV7-9,-,-,TRBJ1-5,CASSASNQPQHF,TGTGCCAGCAGCGCTAGCAATCAGCCCCAGCATTTT
TRBV5-6,-,many,TRBJ1-2,CASSPLRSGYGYTF,TGTGCCAGCAGCCCCCTCAGGTCTGGGTATGGCTACACCTTC
TRBV20-1,-,-,TRBJ1-1,CSAKRNTEAFF,TGCAGTGCAAAGAGGAACACTGAAGCTTTCTTT
TRBV6-5,-,-,TRBJ2-1,CASRLIRIGSYNEQFF,TGTGCCAGCAGACTCATTCGGATTGGCTCCTACAATGAGCAGTTCTTC
TRBV4-1,-,few,TRBJ1-1,CASSQTGPTEAFF,TGCGCCAGCAGCCAAACAGGGCCCACTGAAGCTTTCTTT
TRBV6-5,-,few,TRBJ2-1,CASSYSILALDEQFF,TGTGCCAGCAGTTACTCGATTCTAGCGTTGGATGAGCAGTTCTTC
TRBV4-2,TRBD2,few,TRBJ2-5,CASSRAETAGRGETQYF,TGTGCCAGCAGCCGAGCGGAGACAGCGGGAAGAGGGGAGACCCAGTACTTC
TRBV7-2,-,-,TRBJ2-7,CASSHRQEGRYEQYF,TGTGCCAGCAGCCATCGACAGGAGGGACGCTACGAGCAGTACTTC
TRBV20-1,-,many,TRBJ2-2,CSARGPGLDTGELFF,TGCAGTGCTAGAGGACCGGGACTCGACACCGGGGAGCTGTTTTTT
TRBV20-1,-,-,TRBJ2-7,CSARDGAANSYEQYF,TGCAGTGCTAGAGATGGTGCGGCCAACTCCTACGAGCAGTACTTC
TRBV12-3/TRBV12-4,TRBD1,-,TRBJ1-2,CASNPGTGFGYTF,TGTGCCAGCAACCCCGGGACAGGGTTCGGCTACACCTTC
TRBV27,-,-,TRBJ2-3,CASRTLGSTQYF,TGTGCCAGCAGGACTCTAGGCAGTACGCAGTATTTT
TRBV5-5,-,many,TRBJ2-1,CASSQDATSYNEQFF,TGTGCCAGCAGTCAAGACGCGACCTCCTACAATGAGCAGTTCTTC
TRBV20-1,-,many,TRBJ2-2,CSASMGGTGELFF,TGCAGTGCTAGTATGGGGGGCACCGGGGAGCTGTTTTTT
TRBV12-3/TRBV12-4,TRBD1,-,TRBJ2-1,CASSLGTGPNEQFF,TGTGCCAGCAGCTTGGGGACAGGCCCCAATGAGCAGTTCTTC
TRBV7-2,-,few,TRBJ1-1,CASSLVLGSNTEAFF,TGTGCCAGCAGCTTAGTTTTAGGATCGAACACTGAAGCTTTCTTT
TRBV5-5,TRBD1,-,TRBJ2-5,CASNFPGGAETQYF,TGTGCCAGCAATTTTCCAGGGGGCGCAGAGACCCAGTACTTC
TRBV15,-,-,TRBJ1-2,CATSRGFIGGRNYGYTF,TGTGCCACCAGCAGGGGATTTATCGGGGGGCGCAACTATGGCTACACCTTC
TRBV27,TRBD1,many,TRBJ1-1,CASSEQGAWNTEAFF,TGTGCCAGCAGCGAGCAGGGGGCCTGGAACACTGAAGCTTTCTTT
TRBV27,TRBD1,-,TRBJ1-1,CASSLGTGWTEAFF,TGTGCCAGCAGTTTAGGGACAGGGTGGACTGAAGCTTTCTTT
TRBV12-3/TRBV12-4,TRBD1,many,TRBJ2-1,CASRYRDRPYNEQFF,TGTGCCAGCAGATACCGGGACAGGCCTTACAATGAGCAGTTCTTC
TRBV30,-,many,TRBJ2-2,CAWSRAGRVGELFF,TGTGCCTGGAGTCGGGCAGGCCGTGTCGGGGAGCTGTTTTTT
TRBV12-3/TRBV12-4,-,many,TRBJ2-1,CASSFGDEQFF,TGTGCCAGCAGTTTCGGGGATGAGCAGTTCTTC
TRBV27,-,few,TRBJ1-2,CASSLRGLYGYTF,TGTGCCAGCAGTTTAAGGGGACTCTATGGCTACACCTTC
TRBV12-3/TRBV12-4,-,many,TRBJ2-1,CASTLGLPGDSSYNEQFF,TGTGCCAGCACCCTCGGACTTCCGGGCGACAGCTCCTACAATGAGCAGTTCTTC
TRBV7-3,TRBD2,few,TRBJ2-7,CASSFLSAGGSYEQYF,TGTGCCAGCAGCTTTCTGTCGGCGGGAGGTTCCTACGAGCAGTACTTC